This TCR beta chain was captured in a study of T cell repertoires in cytomegalovirus infection (dated by TCRdb to the late 2010s). Regarding the study in general: Peptide stimulations targeted recently identified HLA-C-restricted CMV epitopes, whose presentation resists viral immunomodulation, together with well-studied HLA-B-restricted epitopes. Because public TCR beta signatures pointed to carriage of CMV infection together with the matching HLA type, the HLA type of each donor mattered for the analysis.

The intended sense of this specimen's treatment or condition label: in vitro stimulation with specific CMV peptide epitopes to enrich CMV-specific T cells. Reads for this sample came from an Illumina HiSeq 1500. Starting from the raw public reads, TCRdb applied fastp trimming at Q25, assembled clones with MiXCR and retained in-frame beta chains. Each entry merges the rows of one CDR3 protein and shows their most common DNA and genes. The table for this sample lists approximately 1,000,000 distinct CDR3 sequences; approximately 30% of them were counted only once. About an eighth of the sample goes to the ten largest clones. On this clonotype itself: No antigen is known for it. Base qualities are not provided; no much larger clone lies one nucleotide away.

The V and J ends are trimmed by 7 bases and 7 bases, leaving 8 bases between them. The CDR3 goes from the cysteine to the phenylalanine over 11 residues. CDR3 DNA is the only sequence kept; it has 33 bases, read in frame from the first base. Per the germline V gene, SNHLY is the CDR1 and FYNNEI is the CDR2. The research as a whole found: The ex vivo response was dominated by HLA-C-restricted CMV-specific TCR beta clonotypes, which also provided the single most frequent clonotype in two of eight donors. Carriers of CMV infection plus the relevant HLA type were discriminated by the cumulative frequency of public TCR beta family members in the study cohort and in an independent roughly 350-donor cohort.

The chain uses TRBV2 and TRBJ2-1; the D segment is perhaps TRBD1 or TRBD2, each sharing 5 matched bases. The clonotype comes from a human donor in good health (CMV status not recorded). Some clones in this sample may be carry-over from other donors' samples. The sample in question was cultured CD8+ T cells from PBMCs, obtained from culture after CMV antigen stimulation. CDR3 sequence: CASNEGNEQFF. The DNA sequence is given as TGTGCCAGCAATGAGGGGAATGAGCAGTTCTTC.